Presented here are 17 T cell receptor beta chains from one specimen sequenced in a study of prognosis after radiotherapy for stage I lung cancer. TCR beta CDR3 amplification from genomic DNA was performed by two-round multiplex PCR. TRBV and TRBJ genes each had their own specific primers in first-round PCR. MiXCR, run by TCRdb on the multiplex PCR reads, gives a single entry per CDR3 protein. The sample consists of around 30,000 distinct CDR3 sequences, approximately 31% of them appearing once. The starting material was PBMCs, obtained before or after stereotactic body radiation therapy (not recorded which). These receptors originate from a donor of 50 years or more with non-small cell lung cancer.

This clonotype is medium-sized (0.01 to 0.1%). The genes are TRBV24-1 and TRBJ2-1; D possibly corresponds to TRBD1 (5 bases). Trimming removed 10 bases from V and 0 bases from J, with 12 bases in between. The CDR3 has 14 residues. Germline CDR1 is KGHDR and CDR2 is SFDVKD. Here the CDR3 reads CATSTGSSYNEQFF. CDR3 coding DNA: TGTGCCACTTCAACAGGCAGCTCCTACAATGAGCAGTTCTTC.

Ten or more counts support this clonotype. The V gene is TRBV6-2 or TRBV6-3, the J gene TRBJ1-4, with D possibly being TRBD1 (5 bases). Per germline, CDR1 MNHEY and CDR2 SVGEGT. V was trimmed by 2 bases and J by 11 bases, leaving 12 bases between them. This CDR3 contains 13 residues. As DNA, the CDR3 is TGTGCCAGCAGTTACCCGGGGGGGAAGAAACTGTTTTTT. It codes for CASSYPGGKKLFF.

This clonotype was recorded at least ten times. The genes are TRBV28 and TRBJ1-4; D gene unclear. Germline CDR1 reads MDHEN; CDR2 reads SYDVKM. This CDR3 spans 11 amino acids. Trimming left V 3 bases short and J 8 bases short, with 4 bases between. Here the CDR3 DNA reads TGTGCCAGCAGTTTGGGGGAAAAACTGTTTTTT. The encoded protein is CASSLGEKLFF.

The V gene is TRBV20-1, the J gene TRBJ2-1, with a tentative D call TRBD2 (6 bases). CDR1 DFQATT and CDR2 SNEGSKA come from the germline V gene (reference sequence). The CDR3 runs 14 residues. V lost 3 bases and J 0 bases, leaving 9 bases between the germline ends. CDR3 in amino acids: CSARSGSSYNEQFF. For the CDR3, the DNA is TGCAGTGCTAGGTCCGGGAGCTCCTACAATGAGCAGTTCTTC.

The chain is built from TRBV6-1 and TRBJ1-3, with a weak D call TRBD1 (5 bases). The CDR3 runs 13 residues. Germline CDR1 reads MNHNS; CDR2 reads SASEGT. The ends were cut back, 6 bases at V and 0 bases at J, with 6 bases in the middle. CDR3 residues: CASSGHSGNTIYF. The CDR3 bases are TGTGCCAGCAGCGGACACTCTGGAAACACCATATATTTT.

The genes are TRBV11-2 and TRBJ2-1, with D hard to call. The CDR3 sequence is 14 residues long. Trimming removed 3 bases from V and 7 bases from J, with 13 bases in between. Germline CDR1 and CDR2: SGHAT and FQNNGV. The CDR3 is CASSFVILNNEQFF. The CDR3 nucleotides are TGTGCCAGCAGCTTTGTCATACTCAATAATGAGCAGTTCTTC.

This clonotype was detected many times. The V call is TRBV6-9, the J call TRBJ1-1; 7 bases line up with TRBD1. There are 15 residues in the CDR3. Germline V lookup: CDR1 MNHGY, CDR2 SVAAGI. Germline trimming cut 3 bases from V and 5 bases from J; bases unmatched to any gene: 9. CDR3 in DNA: TGTGCCAGCAGTTACTCAGGGGGAGCGGGGACTGAAGCTTTCTTT. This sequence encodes CASSYSGGAGTEAFF.

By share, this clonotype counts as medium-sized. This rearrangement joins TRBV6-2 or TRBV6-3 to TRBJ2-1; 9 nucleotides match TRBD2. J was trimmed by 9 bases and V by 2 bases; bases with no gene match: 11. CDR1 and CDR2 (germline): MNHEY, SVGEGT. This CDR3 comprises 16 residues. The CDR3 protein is CASSYMRWREGGEQFF. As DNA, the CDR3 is TGTGCCAGCAGTTACATGCGCTGGCGGGAGGGCGGTGAGCAGTTCTTC.

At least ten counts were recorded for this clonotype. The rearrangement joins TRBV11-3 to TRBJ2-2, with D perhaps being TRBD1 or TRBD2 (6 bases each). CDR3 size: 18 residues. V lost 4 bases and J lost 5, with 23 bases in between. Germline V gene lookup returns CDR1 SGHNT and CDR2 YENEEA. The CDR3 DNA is TGTGCCAGCAGCTCCTATCCGCCTAGAACGGGGGCAACCGGGGAGCTGTTTTTT. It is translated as CASSSYPPRTGATGELFF. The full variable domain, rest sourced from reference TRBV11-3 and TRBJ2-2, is EAGVVQSPRYKIIEKKQPVAFWCNPISGHNTLYWYLQNLGQGPELLIRYENEEAVDDSQLPKDRFSAERLKGVDSTLKIQPAELGDSAVYLCASSSYPPRTGATGELFFGEGSRLTVL.

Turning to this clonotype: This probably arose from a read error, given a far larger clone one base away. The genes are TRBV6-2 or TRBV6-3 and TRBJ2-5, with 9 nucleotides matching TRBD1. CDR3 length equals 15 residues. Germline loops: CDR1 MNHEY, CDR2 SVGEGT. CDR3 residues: CAGSDGTGSQETQYF. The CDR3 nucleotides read TGTGCCGGCAGTGACGGGACAGGGTCACAAGAGACCCAGTACTTC.

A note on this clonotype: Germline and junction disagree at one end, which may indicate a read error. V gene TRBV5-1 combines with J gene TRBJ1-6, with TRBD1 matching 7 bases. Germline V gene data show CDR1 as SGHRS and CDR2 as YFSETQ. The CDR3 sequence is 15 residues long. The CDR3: CVSSSGQGQNSPLHF. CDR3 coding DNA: TGCGTCAGCAGCTCCGGGCAGGGACAGAATTCACCCCTCCACTTT. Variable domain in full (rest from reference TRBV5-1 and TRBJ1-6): KAGVTQTPRYLIKTRGQQVTLSCSPISGHRSVSWYQQTPGQGLQFLFEYFSETQRNKGNFPGRFSGRQFSNSRSEMNVSTLELGDSALYLCVSSSGQGQNSPLHFGNGTRLTVT.

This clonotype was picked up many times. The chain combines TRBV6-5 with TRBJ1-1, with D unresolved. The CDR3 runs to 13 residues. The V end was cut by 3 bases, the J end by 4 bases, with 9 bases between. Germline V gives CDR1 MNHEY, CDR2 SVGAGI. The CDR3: CASSYGQSTEAFF. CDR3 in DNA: TGTGCCAGCAGTTATGGGCAGAGCACTGAAGCTTTCTTT.

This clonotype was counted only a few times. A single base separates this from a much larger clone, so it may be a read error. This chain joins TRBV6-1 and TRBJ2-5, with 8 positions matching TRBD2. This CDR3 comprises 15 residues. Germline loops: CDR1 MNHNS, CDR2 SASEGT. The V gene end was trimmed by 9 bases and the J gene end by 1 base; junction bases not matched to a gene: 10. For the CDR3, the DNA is TGTGCCAGACGATATAGCGGGGTCGTCCAAGAGACCCAGTACTTC. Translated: CARRYSGVVQETQYF.

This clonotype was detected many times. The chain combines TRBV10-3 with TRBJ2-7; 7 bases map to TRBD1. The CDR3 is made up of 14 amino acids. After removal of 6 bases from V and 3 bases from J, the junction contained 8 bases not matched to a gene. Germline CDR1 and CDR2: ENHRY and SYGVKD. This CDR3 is CAIRSDRLDYEQYF. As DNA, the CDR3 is TGTGCCATCAGGTCGGACAGGTTAGACTACGAGCAGTACTTC.

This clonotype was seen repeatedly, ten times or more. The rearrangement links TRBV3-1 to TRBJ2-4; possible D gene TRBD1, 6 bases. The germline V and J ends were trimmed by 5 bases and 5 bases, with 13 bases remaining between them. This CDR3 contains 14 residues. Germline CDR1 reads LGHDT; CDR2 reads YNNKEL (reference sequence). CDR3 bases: TGTGCCAGCAGCATGAGACAGGTGGAAAACATTCAGTACTTC. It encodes CASSMRQVENIQYF.

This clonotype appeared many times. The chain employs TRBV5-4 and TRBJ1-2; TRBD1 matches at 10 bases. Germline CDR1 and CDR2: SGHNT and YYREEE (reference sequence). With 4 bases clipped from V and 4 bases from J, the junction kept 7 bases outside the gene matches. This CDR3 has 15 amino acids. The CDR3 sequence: CASSGGQGGAYGYTF. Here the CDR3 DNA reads TGTGCCAGCAGCGGCGGACAGGGGGGAGCCTATGGCTACACCTTC.

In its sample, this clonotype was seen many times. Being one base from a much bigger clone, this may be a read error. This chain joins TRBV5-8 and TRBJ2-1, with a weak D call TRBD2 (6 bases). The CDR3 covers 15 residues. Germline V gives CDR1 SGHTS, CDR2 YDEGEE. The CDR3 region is CACSRGLSLVNEQFF. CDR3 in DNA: TGTGCCTGCAGCCGGGGACTCTCCTTAGTGAATGAGCAGTTCTTC.